This TCR beta chain derives from a study of CD8+ T cells in alopecia areata. Extraction of RNA preceded its reverse transcription into cDNA, which served as the sequencing template. The table came from immunoSEQ multiplex PCR; TCRdb's copy has only in-frame clones and leaves some out. Of approximately 91,000 clones listed, roughly two fifths are singletons. This clone was found a few times. This TCR derives from a human donor with alopecia areata. Sequencing input: CD4+ T cells sorted from blood.

The DNA of the CDR3 is TGTGCCAGCAGTGTTAGGGAATACGAGCAGTACTTC. Translated, it gives CASSVREYEQYF. The rearrangement links TRBV2 to TRBJ2-7; D unresolved. Between the trimmed V and J ends, which lost 4 bases and 4 bases, there was a span of 8 bases. The CDR3 length is 12 residues. Germline assignment: CDR1 SNHLY and CDR2 FYNNEI.